What follows describes a single T cell receptor (beta chain). These data originate in a study of blood T cell repertoires in COVID-19. Across the whole study: There were acute and convalescent COVID-19 samples, and they came from the United States, Italy and Spain. Nucleic acid was either cDNA or gDNA, and it came from T cells, B-cell-depleted T cells, or PBMCs.

As handled by the study authors: Estimated nucleated cell counts came from reference gene primer amplification. Assay used: immunoSEQ multiplex PCR; TCRdb lists only in-frame clones, some missing. V and J calls and clone size are as listed in that table; D and trimming were resolved from the DNA. The repertoire holds about 54,000 clones, with 90% as singletons. The receptor's source is a woman aged 40 to 50 with active COVID-19. Sequenced material: peripheral blood.

The CDR3 is CASALVGGPTDTQYF. For the CDR3, the DNA is TGTGCTAGTGCCTTGGTGGGGGGACCCACAGATACGCAGTATTTT. The chain links TRBV12-5 to TRBJ2-3; D may be TRBD2 (6 bases). V lost 7 bases and J lost 2, with 16 bases in between. Per germline, CDR1 LGHNT and CDR2 FRNRAP. The CDR3 loop spans 15 amino acids.